A single sample gave rise to the 30 T cell receptor beta chains below, sequenced in a study of technical replicates of blood from a few donors. The protocol was immunoSEQ multiplex PCR, while the TCRdb copy is restricted to in-frame clones and leaves out a portion. This sample has tens of thousands of clones, with approximately 95% found just once. Material: T cells isolated from PBMCs. These receptors came from a human donor in good health.

The rearrangement links TRBV10-1 to TRBJ2-7; maybe TRBD2 (6 bases). The CDR3 has 12 residues. Trimming removed 3 bases from V and 9 bases from J, with 12 bases in between. Germline CDR1 reads WNHNN; CDR2 reads SYGVQD (reference sequence). The CDR3: CASSDRLEGQYF. In DNA form, the CDR3 reads TGCGCCAGCAGTGACAGGTTGGAGGGGCAGTACTTC.

CDR3 coding DNA: TGTGCCAGCAGACAAAGAACGGGGTCTGGAAACACCATATATTTT. It is translated as CASRQRTGSGNTIYF. The V call is TRBV14, the J call TRBJ1-3; D remains ambiguous. CDR3 length: 15 residues. Germline-derived CDR1 and CDR2 are SGHDN and FVKESK. V gave up 6 bases and J gave up 1 base, with 13 bases separating them.

The chain employs TRBV7-7 and TRBJ2-5; TRBD1 agrees at 7 bases. CDR3 length: 13 residues. Trimming cost V 5 bases and J 5 bases; bases outside gene matches: 5. CDR1 SSHAT and CDR2 FNYEAQ come from the germline V gene (reference sequence). The CDR3 here is CASSQRGRETQYF. CDR3 in DNA: TGTGCCAGCAGCCAGAGGGGGCGGGAGACCCAGTACTTC.

The rearrangement links TRBV28 to TRBJ2-7, with TRBD1 matching 10 bases. The CDR3 has 15 amino acids. V lost 6 bases to trimming and J lost 5 bases; unmatched junction nucleotides: 10. Germline V gene sequence: CDR1 MDHEN, CDR2 SYDVKM. In nucleotides, the CDR3 is TGTGCCAGCAGCCGAATAGGACAGGGGGAGGACGAGCAGTACTTC. Translating it yields CASSRIGQGEDEQYF.

V usage is TRBV7-2 and J usage is TRBJ2-7; TRBD2 aligns across 12 bases. The CDR3 covers 17 residues. J gave up 0 bases and V 2 bases, and 5 bases lay outside the gene matches. Looked up from germline, CDR1 is SGHTA and CDR2 is FQGNSA. The CDR3 loop is CASSLPRTSGNSYEQYF. The CDR3 bases are TGTGCCAGCAGCTTACCCAGGACTAGCGGGAACTCCTACGAGCAGTACTTC.

CDR3 sequence (DNA): TGTGCCAGCAGCTTAACTAGTGGTGAGGAGACCCAGTACTTC. This translates into CASSLTSGEETQYF. This chain connects TRBV11-2 to TRBJ2-5, with D tentatively TRBD2 (5 bases). Germline V gene data show CDR1 as SGHAT and CDR2 as FQNNGV. This CDR3 is built from 14 residues. V was clipped by 2 bases and J by 5 bases, with 12 bases between them.

The chain recombines TRBV4-1 with TRBJ1-1; no clear D. The CDR3 is 13 residues long. Germline values: CDR1 MGHRA, CDR2 YSYEKL. Trimming took 1 base from V and 3 from J, leaving 6 bases between them. CDR3 DNA: TGCGCCAGCAGCCAAGGTGGGCACACTGAAGCTTTCTTT. It is translated as CASSQGGHTEAFF.

This chain connects TRBV4-1 to TRBJ2-1; TRBD2 agrees at 8 bases. Per germline, CDR1 MGHRA and CDR2 YSYEKL. CDR3 length: 15 residues. The trim removed 0 bases at V and 8 bases at J, leaving 6 bases unmatched. This CDR3 reads CASSQDPGAGDEQFF. DNA for the CDR3: TGCGCCAGCAGCCAAGATCCTGGAGCGGGGGATGAGCAGTTCTTC.

The V and J genes are TRBV6-5 and TRBJ2-1; TRBD1 agrees at 9 bases. Looked up from germline, CDR1 is MNHEY and CDR2 is SVGAGI. This CDR3 has 14 amino acids. V was pared by 6 bases and J by 9 bases, with 9 bases of the junction left unmatched. CDR3 nucleotides: TGTGCCAGCAGGCGGGACAGGGACTTTAGTGAGCAGTTCTTC. Translated, it gives CASRRDRDFSEQFF.

As for this clone: A read error may produce the germline difference seen at one junction end. V usage is TRBV7-7 and J usage is TRBJ2-5; 7 bases line up with TRBD1. This CDR3 has 13 amino acids. Germline V CDR1 and CDR2: SSHAT, FNYEAQ (reference sequence). In nucleotides, the CDR3 is TGTGCTAGCAGCGCGACAGGGTATGAGACCCAGTACTTC. Translated, it gives CASSATGYETQYF.

The V call is TRBV9, the J call TRBJ1-2; 12 bases fit TRBD1. Trimming removed 3 bases from V and 5 bases from J; junction bases left unmatched: 5. Germline CDR1 SGDLS, CDR2 YYNGEE. The CDR3 has 15 amino acids. The CDR3: CASSGPGQGAYGYTF. DNA of the CDR3: TGTGCCAGCAGCGGACCGGGACAGGGGGCGTATGGCTACACCTTC.

The chain recombines TRBV10-3 with TRBJ1-2; D not certain. Germline lookup yields CDR1 ENHRY and CDR2 SYGVKD. This CDR3 is built from 13 residues. The germline V and J ends were trimmed by 4 bases and 2 bases, with 8 bases remaining between them. The CDR3 reads CAISVEENYGYTF. In DNA form, the CDR3 reads TGTGCCATCAGTGTCGAGGAAAACTATGGCTACACCTTC.

The V call is TRBV19, the J call TRBJ1-2, with D possibly matching TRBD1 (5 bases). Trimming removed 4 bases at V and 3 bases at J, with 18 bases between. The CDR3 has 16 amino acids. Germline lookup yields CDR1 LNHDA and CDR2 SQIVND (reference sequence). For the CDR3, the DNA is TGTGCCAGTAGTAGCCCAGACAGTGAACTTTACTATGGCTACACCTTC. Translation gives CASSSPDSELYYGYTF.

The J gene is TRBJ2-1, the V gene TRBV7-9, with 7 bases that match TRBD2. Germline CDR1 is SEHNR and CDR2 is FQNEAQ (reference sequence). The J segment lost 2 bases and the V segment lost 5 bases, leaving 15 bases of the junction unmatched. CDR3 length: 18 residues. The DNA of the CDR3 is TGTGCCAGCAGCCCCCGACCTCTGGGCGGGAGTACCTACAATGAGCAGTTCTTC. Translation gives CASSPRPLGGSTYNEQFF.

This chain links TRBV4-3 with TRBJ2-7; TRBD2 matches at 9 bases. J gave up 4 bases and V 0 bases, and 4 bases lay outside the gene matches. The CDR3 covers 15 residues. Germline CDR1 is LGHNA and CDR2 is YSLEER. The CDR3 coding sequence is TGCGCCAGCAGCCAAGAGGCGGGAGGGCCTTACGAGCAGTACTTC. It codes for CASSQEAGGPYEQYF.

This chain joins TRBV30 and TRBJ1-4; 8 bases fit TRBD1. This CDR3 has 14 residues. V was clipped by 5 bases and J by 8 bases; unmatched bases: 10. The germline V gene encodes CDR1 GTSNPN and CDR2 SVGIG (reference sequence). The CDR3 coding sequence is TGTGCCTGGGACAGGGGCAGGGTAGGAGAAAAACTGTTTTTT. Its protein product is CAWDRGRVGEKLFF.

This chain joins TRBV6-5 and TRBJ2-7; D may be TRBD1 (6 bases). Trimming stripped 6 bases from V and 3 bases from J, with 15 bases between. The CDR3 is made up of 14 amino acids. Germline loops: CDR1 MNHEY, CDR2 SVGAGI. This CDR3 reads CASSQGRGYYEQYF. The CDR3 region has the DNA TGTGCCAGCAGCCAAGGCAGGGGTTACTACGAGCAGTACTTC.

The CDR3 sequence is CASSERVIGGPSSYNEQFF. CDR3 coding DNA: TGTGCCAGCAGTGAACGGGTTATTGGGGGCCCAAGCTCCTACAATGAGCAGTTCTTC. The chain joins TRBV6-1 to TRBJ2-1; D possibly corresponds to TRBD1 (6 bases). Per the germline V gene, CDR1 is MNHNS and CDR2 is SASEGT. CDR3 length: 19 residues. Trimming left V 2 bases short and J 0 bases short, with 20 bases between.

This chain joins TRBV5-5 and TRBJ2-7; D unclear. Germline-derived CDR1 and CDR2 are SGHKS and YYEKEE (reference sequence). The CDR3 is made up of 13 amino acids. V was shortened by 3 bases and J by 2 bases, with 9 bases between the two germline ends. This CDR3 reads CASSYRDTYEQYF. CDR3 in DNA: TGTGCCAGCAGCTATAGAGATACCTACGAGCAGTACTTC. The full variable domain, completed using reference TRBV5-5 and TRBJ2-7, is DAGVTQSPTHLIKTRGQQVTLRCSPISGHKSVSWYQQVLGQGPQFIFQYYEKEERGRGNFPDRFSARQFPNYSSELNVNALLLGDSALYLCASSYRDTYEQYFGPGTRLTVT.

This clone appeared a single time. CDR3 residues: CASRPTALYGYTF. The CDR3 bases are TGTGCCAGCAGACCGACAGCCCTCTATGGCTACACCTTC. The J gene is TRBJ1-2, the V gene TRBV6-5; a weak D match, TRBD1 (5 bases). The CDR3 extends over 13 amino acids. Trimming removed 6 bases at V and 4 bases at J, with 12 bases between. Germline loops: CDR1 MNHEY, CDR2 SVGAGI.

The chain uses TRBV15 and TRBJ1-2; 8 bases match TRBD1. The length of the CDR3 is 18 residues. Germline trimming cut 1 base from V and 4 bases from J; bases unmatched to any gene: 14. CDR1 LNHNV and CDR2 YYDKDF come from the germline V gene (reference sequence). This CDR3 reads CATSRASTGGMLIYGYTF. CDR3 in DNA: TGTGCCACCAGCAGAGCCAGTACAGGGGGAATGTTGATCTATGGCTACACCTTC. The complete variable domain, with remaining parts taken from reference TRBV15 and TRBJ1-2, reads DAMVIQNPRYQVTQFGKPVTLSCSQTLNHNVMYWYQQKSSQAPKLLFHYYDKDFNNEADTPDNFQSRRPNTSFCFLDIRSPGLGDTAMYLCATSRASTGGMLIYGYTFGSGTRLTVV.

The gene calls are TRBV9 and TRBJ2-7; 9 nucleotides align to TRBD2. The CDR3 sequence is 16 residues long. CDR1 and CDR2 (germline): SGDLS, YYNGEE. With V trimmed by 0 bases and J by 5 bases, 9 bases remained unmatched. CDR3 nucleotide sequence: TGTGCCAGCAGCGTAGATGGTAGCGGGAGTGCCAACGAGCAGTACTTC. It codes for CASSVDGSGSANEQYF.

The chain has TRBV4-1 and TRBJ2-7; 10 bases agree with TRBD2. The trim removed 6 bases at V and 2 bases at J, leaving 4 bases unmatched. The CDR3 loop spans 14 amino acids. Germline V gene data show CDR1 as MGHRA and CDR2 as YSYEKL. CDR3 coding DNA: TGCGCCAGCAGTCAGCGGGAGGGTACCTACGAGCAGTACTTC. Translating it yields CASSQREGTYEQYF.

DNA of the CDR3: TGTGCCAGTAGTCCCCGGACAGGGTATAATCAGCCCCAGCATTTT. This encodes CASSPRTGYNQPQHF. J is TRBJ1-5 and V is TRBV19, with 8 positions matching TRBD1. The CDR3 spans 15 residues. Germline CDR1 reads LNHDA; CDR2 reads SQIVND (reference sequence). V trimming: 5 bases; J trimming: 4 bases; junction bases outside the gene matches: 7.

This clone was recorded a few times. The CDR3 nucleotides read TGCGCCAGCAGCCAAGCGGTACAGTTGAACACTGAAGCTTTCTTT. Protein: CASSQAVQLNTEAFF. J is TRBJ1-1 and V is TRBV4-1; the D is unclear. Trimming pared 1 base from V and 0 bases from J, leaving 9 bases between. CDR3 size: 15 residues. Per germline, CDR1 MGHRA and CDR2 YSYEKL.

V gene TRBV4-1 combines with J gene TRBJ2-7, with 7 bases identical to TRBD1. CDR1 is MGHRA and CDR2 is YSYEKL in the germline V gene. This CDR3 is built from 14 residues. Trimming cost V 4 bases and J 3 bases; bases outside gene matches: 6. For the CDR3, the DNA is TGCGCCAGCAGCCTGGACAGGTTTTTCTACGAGCAGTACTTC. This encodes CASSLDRFFYEQYF.

The chain uses TRBV9 and TRBJ1-1, with D unclear. In germline, CDR1 is SGDLS, CDR2 YYNGEE. The CDR3 has 13 amino acids. V was trimmed by 1 base and J by 0 bases, leaving 4 bases between them. CDR3: CASSVFLNTEAFF. CDR3 nucleotide sequence: TGTGCCAGCAGCGTATTCTTGAACACTGAAGCTTTCTTT.

This chain uses TRBV5-1 with TRBJ1-2, with D unclear. Per germline, CDR1 SGHRS and CDR2 YFSETQ. The V gene lost 1 base and the J gene lost 6 bases, with 13 bases spanning the gap. The length of the CDR3 is 14 residues. For the CDR3, the DNA is TGCGCCAGCAGCTTGACAGTCTCGAGGGATGGCTACACCTTC. It specifies CASSLTVSRDGYTF.

V gene TRBV9 combines with J gene TRBJ2-1; TRBD2 aligns across 13 bases. Germline-derived CDR1 and CDR2 are SGDLS and YYNGEE. J gave up 8 bases and V 0 bases, and 8 bases lay outside the gene matches. This CDR3 comprises 17 residues. The CDR3 protein is CASSVGTSGRGIDEQFF. CDR3 nucleotide sequence: TGTGCCAGCAGCGTAGGTACTAGCGGGAGGGGTATAGATGAGCAGTTCTTC. The entire variable domain, with the rest obtained from reference TRBV9 and TRBJ2-1, is as follows: DSGVTQTPKHLITATGQRVTLRCSPRSGDLSVYWYQQSLDQGLQFLIQYYNGEERAKGNILERFSAQQFPDLHSELNLSSLELGDSALYFCASSVGTSGRGIDEQFFGPGTRLTVL.

The CDR3 sequence is CASSLGSDYGYTF. In DNA, the CDR3 is TGCGCCAGCAGCTTGGGGTCAGATTATGGCTACACCTTC. V and J are TRBV5-1 and TRBJ1-2; D call uncertain. Germline-derived CDR1 and CDR2 are SGHRS and YFSETQ. CDR3 length equals 13 residues. The germline V and J ends were trimmed by 0 bases and 5 bases, with 8 bases remaining between them.